This T cell receptor (beta chain) stems from a study of T-cell reconstitution after alpha-beta-depleted transplantation in children. Study-level results: For some patients, TCRbeta diversity was high at day 60 because of recipient T cells and thymic progenitors that survived. Reportedly, alpha-beta T cells present about two months post-transplant originated from several hundred expanded clones of graft origin.

This clonotype was seen a few times. Its antigen is not known. The authors prepared the TCRbeta library with unique molecular identifiers. TCRdb passed the PCR reads through MiXCR, listing each CDR3 protein once. The table has approximately 89,000 distinct CDR3 sequences, 15% to 18% seen once. The CDR3 has 15 residues. Germline-derived CDR1 and CDR2 are MNHEY and SVGEGT. V was trimmed by 6 bases and J by 7 bases, leaving 18 bases between them. The receptor was isolated from a male patient between 2 and 15 years old who had a stem cell transplant for acute lymphoblastic leukemia, so the T cells may come from the graft donor. Sequences were derived from PBMCs, mostly from graft donor cells, sampled 180 days after TCRalphabeta/CD19-depleted stem cell transplant. The chain combines TRBV6-2 or TRBV6-3 with TRBJ2-2; a possible D gene is TRBD1 (5 bases). As DNA, the CDR3 is TGTGCCAGCAGGCCGAATGGGGCCCCAGGCGGGGAGCTGTTTTTT. This codes for CASRPNGAPGGELFF.